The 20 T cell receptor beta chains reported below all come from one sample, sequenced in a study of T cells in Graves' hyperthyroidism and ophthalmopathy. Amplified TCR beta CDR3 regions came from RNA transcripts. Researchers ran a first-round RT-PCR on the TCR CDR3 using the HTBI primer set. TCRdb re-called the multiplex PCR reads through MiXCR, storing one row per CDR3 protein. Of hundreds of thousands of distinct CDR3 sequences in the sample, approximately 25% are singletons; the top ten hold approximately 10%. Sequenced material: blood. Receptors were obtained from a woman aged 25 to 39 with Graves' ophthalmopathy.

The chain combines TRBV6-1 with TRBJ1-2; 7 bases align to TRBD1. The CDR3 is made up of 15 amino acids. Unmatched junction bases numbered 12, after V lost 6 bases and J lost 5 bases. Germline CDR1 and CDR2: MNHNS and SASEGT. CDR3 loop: CASRLDGGQLYGYTF. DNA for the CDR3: TGTGCCAGCAGACTTGATGGGGGACAGCTTTATGGCTACACCTTC.

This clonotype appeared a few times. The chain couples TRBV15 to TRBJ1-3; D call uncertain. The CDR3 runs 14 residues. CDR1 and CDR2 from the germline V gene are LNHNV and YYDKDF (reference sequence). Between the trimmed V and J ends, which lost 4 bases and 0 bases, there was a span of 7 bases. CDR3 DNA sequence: TGTGCCACCAGCACGGTCCGCTCTGGAAACACCATATATTTT. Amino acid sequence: CATSTVRSGNTIYF.

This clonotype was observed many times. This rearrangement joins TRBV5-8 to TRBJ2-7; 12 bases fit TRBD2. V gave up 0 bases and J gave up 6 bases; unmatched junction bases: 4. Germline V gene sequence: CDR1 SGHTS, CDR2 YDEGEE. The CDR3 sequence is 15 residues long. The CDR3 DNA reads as TGTGCCAGCAGCTTGGCCGGGACTAGCGGGCTCGAGCAGTACTTC. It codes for CASSLAGTSGLEQYF.

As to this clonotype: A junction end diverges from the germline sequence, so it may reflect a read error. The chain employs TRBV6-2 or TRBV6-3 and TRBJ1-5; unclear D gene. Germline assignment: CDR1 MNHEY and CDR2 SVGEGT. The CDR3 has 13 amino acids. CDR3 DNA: TGTGCCAGCAGTTACGTTGTGGGTCAGCCTCAGCATTTT. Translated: CASSYVVGQPQHF.

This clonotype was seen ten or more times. The CDR3 DNA is TGCGCCAGCAGCACGGGACAGGGATCCTATGGCTACACCTTC. It encodes CASSTGQGSYGYTF. The gene calls are TRBV5-1 and TRBJ1-2; the match to TRBD1 covers 9 bases. In germline, CDR1 is SGHRS, CDR2 YFSETQ. CDR3 length equals 14 residues. The J segment lost 4 bases and the V segment lost 4 bases, leaving 5 bases of the junction unmatched.

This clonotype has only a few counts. This CDR3 reads CATSLTVSYEQYF. The CDR3 DNA reads as TGTGCCACTTCATTGACAGTTTCCTACGAGCAGTACTTC. The J gene is TRBJ2-7, the V gene TRBV15, with a possible D match to TRBD1 (5 bases). V lost 9 bases and J 1 base, leaving 13 bases between the germline ends. CDR3 length equals 13 residues. The germline CDR1 and CDR2 sequences are LNHNV and YYDKDF (reference sequence).

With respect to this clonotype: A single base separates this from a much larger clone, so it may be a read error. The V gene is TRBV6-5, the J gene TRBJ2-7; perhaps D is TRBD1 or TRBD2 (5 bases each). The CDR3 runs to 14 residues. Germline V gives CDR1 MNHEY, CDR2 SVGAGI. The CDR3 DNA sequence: TGTGCCAGCAGTTACAATGCAGGGACCCACGAGCACTACTTC. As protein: CASSYNAGTHEHYF.

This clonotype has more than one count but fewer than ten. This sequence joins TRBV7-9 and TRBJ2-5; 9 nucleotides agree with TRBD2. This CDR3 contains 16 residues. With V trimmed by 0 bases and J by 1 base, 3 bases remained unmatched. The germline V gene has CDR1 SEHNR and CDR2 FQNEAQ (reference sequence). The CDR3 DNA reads TGTGCCAGCAGCTTAGCGCGGGGACTAGCCCAAGAGACCCAGTACTTC. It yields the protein CASSLARGLAQETQYF. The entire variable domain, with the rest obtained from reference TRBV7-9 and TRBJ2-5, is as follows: DTGVSQNPRHKITKRGQNVTFRCDPISEHNRLYWYRQTLGQGPEFLTYFQNEAQLEKSRLLSDRFSAERPKGSFSTLEIQRTEQGDSAMYLCASSLARGLAQETQYFGPGTRLLVL.

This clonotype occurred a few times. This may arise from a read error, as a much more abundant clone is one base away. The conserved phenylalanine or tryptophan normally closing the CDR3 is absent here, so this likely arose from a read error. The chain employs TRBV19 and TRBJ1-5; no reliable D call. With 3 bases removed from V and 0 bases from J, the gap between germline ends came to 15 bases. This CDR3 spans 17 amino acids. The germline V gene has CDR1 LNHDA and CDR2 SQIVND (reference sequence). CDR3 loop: CASSIRLPDVSNQPQHL. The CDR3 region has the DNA TGTGCCAGTAGTATTAGACTCCCAGACGTTAGCAATCAGCCCCAGCATTTG.

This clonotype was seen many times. This CDR3 is CSLGTANYGYTF. CDR3 coding DNA: TGTTCTCTGGGGACCGCTAACTATGGCTACACCTTC. V and J are TRBV6-1 and TRBJ1-2; a weak D match, TRBD1 (5 bases). Germline CDR1 is MNHNS and CDR2 is SASEGT. The CDR3 length is 12 residues.

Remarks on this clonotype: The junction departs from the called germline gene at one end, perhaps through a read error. The CDR3 region has the DNA TGTGCTAGCAGTTTCAGGGGCCTCGGACAGGGGAAGGGTCATGGCTACAGCTTC. Amino acid sequence: CASSFRGLGQGKGHGYSF. This sequence joins TRBV28 and TRBJ1-2, with 9 bases identical to TRBD1. Germline V gene sequence: CDR1 MDHEN, CDR2 SYDVKM. The CDR3 loop spans 18 amino acids.

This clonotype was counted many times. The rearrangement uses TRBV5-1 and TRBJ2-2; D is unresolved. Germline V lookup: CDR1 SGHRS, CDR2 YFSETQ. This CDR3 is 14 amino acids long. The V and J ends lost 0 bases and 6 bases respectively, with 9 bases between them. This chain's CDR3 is CASSLAQRSGELFF. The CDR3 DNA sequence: TGCGCCAGCAGCTTGGCCCAACGATCCGGGGAGCTGTTTTTT.

In DNA, the CDR3 is TGCGCCAGCAGTCGGGACCAGAGGGGAGCCGGGGAGCTGTTTTTT. Translating it yields CASSRDQRGAGELFF. This chain joins TRBV5-1 and TRBJ2-2; D could derive from TRBD1 or TRBD2 (5 bases each). The germline CDR1 and CDR2 sequences are SGHRS and YFSETQ. This CDR3 is built from 15 residues. Trimming took 5 bases from V and 6 from J, leaving 17 bases between them.

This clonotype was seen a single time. CDR3 loop: CATQGANYEQYF. The DNA for the CDR3 is TGTGCCACACAGGGGGCTAATTACGAGCAGTACTTC. V gene TRBV6-1 combines with J gene TRBJ2-7, with 9 nucleotides matching TRBD1. The germline CDR1 and CDR2 sequences are MNHNS and SASEGT. Trimming cost V 10 bases and J 4 bases; bases outside gene matches: 5. The CDR3 runs 12 residues.

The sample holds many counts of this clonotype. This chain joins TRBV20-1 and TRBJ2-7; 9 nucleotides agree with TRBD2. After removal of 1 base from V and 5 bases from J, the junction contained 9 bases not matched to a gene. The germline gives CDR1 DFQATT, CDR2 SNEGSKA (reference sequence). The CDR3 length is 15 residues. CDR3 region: CSARVPGLASNEQYF. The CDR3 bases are TGCAGTGCTAGAGTTCCGGGACTAGCTTCTAACGAGCAGTACTTC.

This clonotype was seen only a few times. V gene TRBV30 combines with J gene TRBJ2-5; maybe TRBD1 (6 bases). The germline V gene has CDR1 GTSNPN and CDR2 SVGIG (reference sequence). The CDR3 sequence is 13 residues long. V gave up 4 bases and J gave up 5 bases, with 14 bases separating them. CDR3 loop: CAWNQGLWETQYF. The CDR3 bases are TGTGCCTGGAACCAGGGGTTGTGGGAGACCCAGTACTTC. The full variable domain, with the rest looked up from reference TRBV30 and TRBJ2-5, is SQTIHQWPATLVQPVGSPLSLECTVEGTSNPNLYWYRQAAGRGLQLLFYSVGIGQISSEVPQNLSASRPQDRQFILSSKKLLLSDSGFYLCAWNQGLWETQYFGPGTRLLVL.

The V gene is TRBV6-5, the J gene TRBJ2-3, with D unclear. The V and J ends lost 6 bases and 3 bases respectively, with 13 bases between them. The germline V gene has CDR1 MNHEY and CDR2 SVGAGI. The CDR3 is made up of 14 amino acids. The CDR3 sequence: CASSFSLQTDTQYF. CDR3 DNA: TGTGCCAGCAGCTTCTCGCTTCAGACAGATACGCAGTATTTT.

CDR3 bases: TGTGCCATTGGGGAGGGACAGGGGTCCTACGAGCAGTACTTC. Residues: CAIGEGQGSYEQYF. The chain recombines TRBV10-3 with TRBJ2-7; TRBD1 matches at 10 bases. There are 14 residues in the CDR3. CDR1 and CDR2 from the germline V gene are ENHRY and SYGVKD. V lost 9 bases and J lost 1; bases outside the gene matches: 6.

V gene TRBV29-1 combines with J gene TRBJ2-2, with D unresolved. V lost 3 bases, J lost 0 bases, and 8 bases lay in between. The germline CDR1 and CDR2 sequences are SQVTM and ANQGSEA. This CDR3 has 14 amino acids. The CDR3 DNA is TGCAGCGTTGAGCGGCCGCCGAACACCGGGGAGCTGTTTTTT. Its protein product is CSVERPPNTGELFF.

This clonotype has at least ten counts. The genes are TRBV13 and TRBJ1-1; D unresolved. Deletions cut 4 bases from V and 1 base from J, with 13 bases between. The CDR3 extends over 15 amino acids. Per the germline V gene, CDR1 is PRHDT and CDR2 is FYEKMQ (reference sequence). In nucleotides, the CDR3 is TGTGCCAGCAGCTCAATTCGGCAGAGGAACACTGAAGCTTTCTTT. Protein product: CASSSIRQRNTEAFF.